One and the same sample provided the 6 T cell receptor beta chains below, sequenced in a study of blood T cell repertoires in COVID-19. Method: immunoSEQ multiplex PCR; TCRdb's copy keeps in-frame clones and lacks some. The sample records more than 200,000 clones, roughly 90% being singletons. Sequences were obtained from peripheral blood. These receptors were collected from a woman aged 40 to 55 who had recovered from COVID-19.

The CDR3 sequence is CASSFKGLAGVETQYF. CDR3 DNA sequence: TGTGCCAGCAGCTTTAAGGGACTAGCGGGAGTTGAGACCCAGTACTTC. V and J are TRBV7-9 and TRBJ2-5, with 14 bases identical to TRBD2. J lost 5 bases, V lost 3 bases, and 5 bases had no gene match. The CDR3 covers 16 residues. From germline, CDR1 is SEHNR and CDR2 FQNEAQ (reference sequence).

The V and J genes are TRBV27 and TRBJ2-1; 7 bases align to TRBD1. With V trimmed by 5 bases and J by 8 bases, 9 bases remained unmatched. The CDR3 covers 14 residues. Germline-derived CDR1 and CDR2 are MNHEY and SMNVEV (reference sequence). This chain's CDR3 is CASSGKGARDEQFF. The CDR3 DNA reads as TGTGCCAGCAGTGGTAAGGGGGCGCGGGATGAGCAGTTCTTC.

This clone was observed once. This chain joins TRBV19 and TRBJ1-6; D gene uncertain. V gave up 5 bases and J gave up 6 bases, with 20 bases separating them. Germline V gives CDR1 LNHDA, CDR2 SQIVND (reference sequence). The CDR3 covers 17 residues. CDR3 bases: TGTGCCAGTAGTCTCGGACTCTATGATCCAATTAATTCACCCCTCCACTTT. Translation gives CASSLGLYDPINSPLHF.

About this clone: The sample carries other DNA sequences with the same CDR3. V and J are TRBV29-1 and TRBJ2-7, with 10 bases that match TRBD1. Germline V gene data show CDR1 as SQVTM and CDR2 as ANQGSEA. Losses at the gene ends were 4 bases for V and 2 bases for J; bases not matched to a gene: 2. CDR3 length equals 13 residues. The CDR3 spells CSVGGTGAYEQYF. The CDR3 DNA sequence: TGCAGCGTTGGTGGGACAGGGGCCTACGAGCAGTACTTC.

The chain couples TRBV5-1 to TRBJ2-7, with D tentatively TRBD1 (5 bases). Germline-derived CDR1 and CDR2 are SGHRS and YFSETQ. The V end lost 0 bases, the J end lost 6 bases, and 16 bases lay between the germline ends. This CDR3 is built from 15 residues. The CDR3 DNA is TGCGCCAGCAGCTTGGAAGGGGCCCAAGGATCCGAGCAGTACTTC. It translates to CASSLEGAQGSEQYF.

V is TRBV30 and J is TRBJ1-6; weak D call: TRBD1 (6 bases). From germline, CDR1 is GTSNPN and CDR2 SVGIG (reference sequence). V gave up 1 base and J gave up 5 bases, with 12 bases separating them. This CDR3 is built from 15 residues. The CDR3: CAWSAADRNNSPLHF. In nucleotides, the CDR3 is TGTGCCTGGAGTGCTGCGGACAGAAATAATTCACCCCTCCACTTT. Variable domain in full (rest from reference TRBV30 and TRBJ1-6): SQTIHQWPATLVQPVGSPLSLECTVEGTSNPNLYWYRQAAGRGLQLLFYSVGIGQISSEVPQNLSASRPQDRQFILSSKKLLLSDSGFYLCAWSAADRNNSPLHFGNGTRLTVT.